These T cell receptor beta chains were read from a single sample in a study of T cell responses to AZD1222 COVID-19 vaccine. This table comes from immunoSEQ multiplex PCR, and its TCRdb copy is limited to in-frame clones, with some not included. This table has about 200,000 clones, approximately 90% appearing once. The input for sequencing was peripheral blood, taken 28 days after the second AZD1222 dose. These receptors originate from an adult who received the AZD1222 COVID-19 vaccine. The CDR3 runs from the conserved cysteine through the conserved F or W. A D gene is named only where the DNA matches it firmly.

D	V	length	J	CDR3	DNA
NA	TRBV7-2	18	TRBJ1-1	CASSPDFRGGKVDTEAFF	TGTGCCAGCAGCCCGGACTTCAGGGGAGGGAAGGTGGACACTGAAGCTTTCTTT
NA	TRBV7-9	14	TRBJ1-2	CASSHEGTNYGYTF	TGTGCCAGCAGCCATGAAGGGACAAACTATGGCTACACCTTC
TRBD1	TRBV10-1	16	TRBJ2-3	CASSGRTGGIADTQYF	TGCGCCAGCAGTGGAAGGACAGGGGGTATCGCAGATACGCAGTATTTT
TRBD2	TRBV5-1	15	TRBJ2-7	CASSALSGAAYEQYF	TGCGCCAGCTCTGCCCTTAGCGGGGCGGCCTACGAGCAGTACTTC
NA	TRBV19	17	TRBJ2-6	CASRGTGNGSGANVLTF	TGTGCCAGTAGGGGAACAGGGAATGGCTCTGGGGCCAACGTCCTGACTTTC
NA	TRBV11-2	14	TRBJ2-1	CASRFRDHSNEQFF	TGTGCCAGCAGATTCCGGGACCACAGCAATGAGCAGTTCTTC
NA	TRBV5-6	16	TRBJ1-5	CASRGTQGHSNQPQHF	TGTGCCAGCAGGGGAACTCAGGGTCATAGCAATCAGCCCCAGCATTTT
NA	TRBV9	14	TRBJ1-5	CASSVSGSNQPQHF	TGTGCCAGCAGCGTTTCAGGTAGCAATCAGCCCCAGCATTTT
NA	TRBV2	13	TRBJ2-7	CASSVTGPYEQYF	TGTGCCAGCAGTGTAACTGGTCCCTACGAGCAGTACTTC
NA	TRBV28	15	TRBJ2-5	CASSDAVGGIETQYF	TGTGCCAGCAGTGATGCGGTGGGGGGCATTGAGACCCAGTACTTC
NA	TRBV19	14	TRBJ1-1	CATREPRVNTEAFF	TGTGCCACGAGGGAGCCGCGGGTGAACACTGAAGCTTTCTTT
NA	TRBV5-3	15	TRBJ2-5	CARSLWHIYQETQYF	TGTGCCAGAAGCTTGTGGCACATCTACCAAGAGACCCAGTACTTC
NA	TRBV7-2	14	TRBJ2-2	CASRLRGVTGELFF	TGTGCCAGCAGGCTGAGGGGGGTCACCGGGGAGCTGTTTTTT
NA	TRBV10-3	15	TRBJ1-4	CAIRDIEGGHEKLFF	TGTGCCATCAGGGACATAGAGGGGGGGCATGAAAAACTGTTTTTT
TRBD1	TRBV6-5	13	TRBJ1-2	CASRTGTADGYTF	TGTGCCAGCAGGACAGGGACAGCGGATGGCTACACCTTC
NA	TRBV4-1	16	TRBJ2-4	CASSQVQGFAKNIQYF	TGCGCCAGCAGCCAGGTACAGGGTTTTGCCAAAAACATTCAGTACTTC
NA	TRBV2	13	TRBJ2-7	CASSVNREVEQYF	TGTGCCAGCAGTGTAAACAGGGAGGTTGAGCAGTACTTC
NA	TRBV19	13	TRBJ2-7	CASSRSTLYEQYF	TGTGCCAGTAGTAGGAGCACCCTCTACGAGCAGTACTTC
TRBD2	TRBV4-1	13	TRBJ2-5	CASKAGGQETQYF	TGCGCCAGCAAGGCGGGAGGGCAAGAGACCCAGTACTTC
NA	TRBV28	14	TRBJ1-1	CASSLLTANTEAFF	TGTGCCAGCAGTTTATTAACCGCGAACACTGAAGCTTTCTTT
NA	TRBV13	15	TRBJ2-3	CASSLGRFDTDTQYF	TGTGCCAGCAGCTTAGGAAGGTTTGACACAGATACGCAGTATTTT
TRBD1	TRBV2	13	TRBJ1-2	CASTWQGVYGYTF	TGTGCCAGCACGTGGCAGGGGGTATATGGCTACACCTTC
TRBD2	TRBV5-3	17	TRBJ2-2	CARSLDLERERPGELFF	TGTGCCAGAAGCTTGGACCTTGAGCGGGAGCGACCCGGGGAGCTGTTTTTT
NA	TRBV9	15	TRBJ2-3	CASSVGGGSTDTQYF	TGTGCCAGCAGCGTAGGGGGCGGCAGCACAGATACGCAGTATTTT
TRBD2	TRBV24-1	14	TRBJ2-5	CATSEPTSEETQYF	TGTGCCACCAGTGAACCCACTAGCGAGGAGACCCAGTACTTC
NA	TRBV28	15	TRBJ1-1	CASSFGTLMNTEAFF	TGTGCCAGCAGTTTCGGGACACTAATGAACACTGAAGCTTTCTTT
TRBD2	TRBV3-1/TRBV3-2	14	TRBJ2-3	CASSLSGTTDTQYF	TGTGCCAGCAGCCTTAGCGGGACCACAGATACGCAGTATTTT
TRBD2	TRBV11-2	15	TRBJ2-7	CASSPTWGGSYEQYF	TGTGCCAGCAGCCCAACTTGGGGGGGGTCCTACGAGCAGTACTTC
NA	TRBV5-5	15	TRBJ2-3	CASSLGDQAQITQYF	TGTGCCAGCAGCTTGGGAGACCAAGCACAGATAACGCAGTATTTT
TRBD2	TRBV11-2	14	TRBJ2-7	CASRGLAGSYEQYF	TGTGCCAGCAGGGGTCTAGCGGGTTCCTACGAGCAGTACTTC
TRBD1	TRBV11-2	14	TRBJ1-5	CASSADRGYQPQHF	TGTGCCAGCAGCGCGGACAGGGGCTATCAGCCCCAGCATTTT
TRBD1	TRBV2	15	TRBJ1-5	CASKGSGQGYQPQHF	TGTGCCAGCAAGGGGAGTGGACAGGGCTACCAGCCCCAGCATTTT